One sample yielded the 7 T cell receptor beta chains listed below, sequenced in a study of cytomegalovirus exposure and HLA in healthy donors. 13 Jbeta primers and 60 Vbeta primers were used for the PCR. Sequencing used immunoSEQ multiplex PCR; TCRdb keeps in-frame clones, though not all of them. This repertoire shows 100,000 to 120,000 clones, approximately 11% found once; its top ten account for around 15%. The sequenced material came from PBMCs. The receptors stem from a man aged 40-50 years in good health and CMV-seropositive.

This clone came up a few times. CDR3 in amino acids: CASKIGGGGSTGELFF. The CDR3, as DNA: TGTGCCAGTAAAATTGGAGGCGGCGGGAGCACCGGGGAGCTGTTTTTT. This chain links TRBV19 with TRBJ2-2; 7 nucleotides match TRBD2. The ends lost 7 bases at V and 4 bases at J; junction bases unmatched: 12. Looked up from germline, CDR1 is LNHDA and CDR2 is SQIVND (reference sequence). This CDR3 has 16 amino acids. Based on the CDR3 plus reference TRBV19 and TRBJ2-2, the full variable domain is DGGITQSPKYLFRKEGQNVTLSCEQNLNHDAMYWYRQDPGQGLRLIYYSQIVNDFQKGDIAEGYSVSREKKESFPLTVTSAQKNPTAFYLCASKIGGGGSTGELFFGEGSRLTVL.

The chain joins TRBV27 to TRBJ2-3; 10 positions agree with TRBD2. Unmatched junction bases numbered 6, after V lost 5 bases and J lost 4 bases. The CDR3 runs to 15 residues. The germline V gene has CDR1 MNHEY and CDR2 SMNVEV (reference sequence). CDR3 DNA: TGTGCCAGCAGTCTAATAGCGGGAGGCCCAGATACGCAGTATTTT. Protein sequence: CASSLIAGGPDTQYF.

The chain couples TRBV7-9 to TRBJ1-2, with 10 positions matching TRBD1. V lost 2 bases, J lost 7 bases, and 7 bases stayed unmatched. The CDR3 sequence is 15 residues long. Germline CDR1 and CDR2: SEHNR and FQNEAQ (reference sequence). CDR3 bases: TGTGCCAGCAGCTTAAATGGTGGGACAGGGGCTGGCTACACCTTC. Protein product: CASSLNGGTGAGYTF.

This clone was observed a handful of times. The junction departs from germline at one end; a sequencing error may be responsible. The V call is TRBV11-2, the J call TRBJ2-5; 11 positions match TRBD2. The CDR3 totals 16 residues. Germline CDR1 SGHAT, CDR2 FQNNGV. CDR3 sequence reads: CASSQDAGTSGRREYF. The CDR3 DNA reads as TGCGCCAGCAGCCAAGACGCCGGGACTAGCGGCCGACGGGAGTACTTC.

This chain's CDR3 is CASSQVQIMNTEAFF. CDR3 nucleotide sequence: TGCGCCAGCAGCCAAGTCCAGATCATGAACACTGAAGCTTTCTTT. This chain joins TRBV4-1 and TRBJ1-1; D remains ambiguous. In germline, CDR1 is MGHRA, CDR2 YSYEKL. V was pared by 1 base and J by 0 bases, with 9 bases between. This CDR3 has 15 amino acids.

This clone was observed a few times. The gene calls are TRBV5-4 and TRBJ1-2; no definite D call. The CDR3 has 14 amino acids. Deletions cut 3 bases from V and 4 bases from J, with 13 bases between. Germline V lookup: CDR1 SGHNT, CDR2 YYREEE (reference sequence). CDR3 residues: CASSYPGDAYGYTF. CDR3 in DNA: TGTGCCAGCAGCTACCCCGGGGATGCCTATGGCTACACCTTC.

V usage is TRBV18 and J usage is TRBJ2-1; TRBD1 matches at 7 bases. V gave up 3 bases and J gave up 3 bases; unmatched junction bases: 2. The germline V gene encodes CDR1 KGHSH and CDR2 LQKENI. The length of the CDR3 is 14 residues. The CDR3 bases are TGTGCCAGCTCACCGGGACAGCTCTACAATGAGCAGTTCTTC. It yields the protein CASSPGQLYNEQFF.